This entry lists 27 T cell receptor beta chains sequenced from one sample in a study of blood T cell repertoires in COVID-19. Only in-frame clones appear in the TCRdb table, and some are missing; sequencing was by immunoSEQ multiplex PCR. The top ten hold roughly 1.3% of the sample, which has a few hundred thousand clones, approximately 83% seen once. Sequencing was carried out using peripheral blood. The source is a woman between 25 and 40 years old with COVID-19, enrolled during active disease.

This clone was counted once. This chain connects TRBV5-4 to TRBJ1-1; 8 bases match TRBD1. Germline V lookup: CDR1 SGHNT, CDR2 YYREEE (reference sequence). The V segment lost 5 bases and the J segment 1 base; nucleotides outside the gene matches: 1. The CDR3 consists of 13 residues. In nucleotides, the CDR3 is TGTGCCAGCAGGGGACAGGCGAACACTGAAGCTTTCTTT. Protein: CASRGQANTEAFF.

For the CDR3, the DNA is TGTGCCAGCAGTTACTTCGGCAGGTTCGATCAGCCCCAGCATTTT. Protein product: CASSYFGRFDQPQHF. V usage is TRBV6-2 or TRBV6-3 and J usage is TRBJ1-5; D is unresolved. Looked up from germline, CDR1 is MNHEY and CDR2 is SVGEGT. The CDR3 loop spans 15 amino acids. Deletions cut 1 base from V and 5 bases from J, with 12 bases between.

The chain is built from TRBV7-3 and TRBJ2-3; D perhaps matches TRBD1 (7 bases). The length of the CDR3 is 15 residues. The germline V gene encodes CDR1 SGHTA and CDR2 FQGTGA. The germline V and J ends were trimmed by 5 bases and 3 bases, with 15 bases remaining between them. The CDR3 sequence: CASSPGDRRTDTQYF. The CDR3 region has the DNA TGTGCCAGCAGCCCGGGGGACAGACGAACAGATACGCAGTATTTT.

CDR3 coding DNA: TGTGCCAGCAGTGTTGGACAGGTCTCGAACACTGAAGCTTTCTTT. It encodes CASSVGQVSNTEAFF. This chain links TRBV6-2 or TRBV6-3 with TRBJ1-1; TRBD1 matches 7 bases. In germline, CDR1 is MNHEY, CDR2 SVGEGT. This CDR3 comprises 15 residues. J was trimmed by 1 base and V by 5 bases; bases with no gene match: 7.

This clone was seen a handful of times. The chain carries TRBV4-2 and TRBJ2-7; 13 bases are a match to TRBD2. The V gene end was trimmed by 1 base and the J gene end by 0 bases; junction bases not matched to a gene: 3. CDR3 length equals 17 residues. CDR1 is LGHNA and CDR2 is YNFKEQ in the germline V gene. Here the CDR3 reads CASSQGTSGSFSYEQYF. The CDR3 nucleotides read TGTGCCAGCAGCCAAGGGACTAGCGGGAGTTTCTCCTACGAGCAGTACTTC.

The rearrangement joins TRBV11-2 to TRBJ2-1; TRBD2 matches 9 bases. Trimming removed 3 bases from V and 2 bases from J; junction bases left unmatched: 14. Germline V gene sequence: CDR1 SGHAT, CDR2 FQNNGV. The CDR3 is 19 residues long. This CDR3 is CASSFTRPAGGLTYNEQFF. The CDR3 DNA is TGTGCCAGCAGCTTTACGCGGCCAGCGGGAGGCCTCACCTACAATGAGCAGTTCTTC.

This chain uses TRBV10-3 with TRBJ1-4, with TRBD1 identical over 7 bases. This CDR3 is 15 amino acids long. J gave up 2 bases and V 6 bases, and 6 bases lay outside the gene matches. Germline V lookup: CDR1 ENHRY, CDR2 SYGVKD. CDR3 DNA: TGTGCCATCAGGGGGATAGGGGGCACTAATGAAAAACTGTTTTTT. This codes for CAIRGIGGTNEKLFF.

The rearrangement links TRBV9 to TRBJ2-5, with TRBD1 as a possible D gene (5 bases). V was clipped by 0 bases and J by 1 base, with 10 bases between them. There are 15 residues in the CDR3. The germline gives CDR1 SGDLS, CDR2 YYNGEE. CDR3 DNA sequence: TGTGCCAGCAGCGTAGCAATGGGGCTCCAAGAGACCCAGTACTTC. Its protein is CASSVAMGLQETQYF.

This chain links TRBV25-1 with TRBJ2-7; weak D call: TRBD1 (5 bases). Looked up from germline, CDR1 is MGHDK and CDR2 is SYGVNS. The CDR3 is 14 residues long. Trimming pared 6 bases from V and 2 bases from J, leaving 14 bases between. This CDR3 reads CASSPRASTYEQYF. In DNA form, the CDR3 reads TGTGCCAGCAGCCCCAGGGCATCCACCTACGAGCAGTACTTC.

The chain recombines TRBV29-1 with TRBJ1-4; D remains ambiguous. Germline CDR1 is SQVTM and CDR2 is ANQGSEA. There are 13 residues in the CDR3. Trimming stripped 0 bases from V and 4 bases from J, with 6 bases between. This CDR3 reads CSVEDGSNEKLFF. CDR3 coding DNA: TGCAGCGTTGAAGACGGTAGTAATGAAAAACTGTTTTTT.

This clone was recorded a few times. The CDR3 DNA reads TGTGCCAGCAGCGTAAGTATTGGGAGCGGCACTGAAGCTTTCTTT. It is translated as CASSVSIGSGTEAFF. The genes are TRBV9 and TRBJ1-1; D ambiguous. This CDR3 contains 15 residues. Between the trimmed V and J ends, which lost 1 base and 4 bases, there was a span of 14 bases. The germline CDR1 and CDR2 sequences are SGDLS and YYNGEE.

This chain joins TRBV5-4 and TRBJ1-3, with TRBD1 identical over 7 bases. This CDR3 contains 16 residues. Germline CDR1 and CDR2: SGHNT and YYREEE (reference sequence). The V gene end was trimmed by 1 base and the J gene end by 2 bases; junction bases not matched to a gene: 6. The chain's CDR3 is CASSLQGGGTGNTIYF. CDR3 coding DNA: TGTGCCAGCAGCTTGCAGGGGGGAGGAACTGGAAACACCATATATTTT. Together with reference TRBV5-4 and TRBJ1-3, the CDR3 gives the full variable domain: ETGVTQSPTHLIKTRGQQVTLRCSSQSGHNTVSWYQQALGQGPQFIFQYYREEENGRGNFPPRFSGLQFPNYSSELNVNALELDDSALYLCASSLQGGGTGNTIYFGEGSWLTVV.

This clone is a singleton in its sample. The gene calls are TRBV27 and TRBJ2-7; 7 bases fit TRBD2. J was trimmed by 5 bases and V by 6 bases; bases with no gene match: 10. The CDR3 loop spans 14 amino acids. The germline V gene has CDR1 MNHEY and CDR2 SMNVEV (reference sequence). This chain's CDR3 is CASSQGDYWDEQYF. In nucleotides, the CDR3 is TGTGCCAGCAGCCAAGGGGACTATTGGGACGAGCAGTACTTC.

The chain links TRBV30 to TRBJ2-7; D call uncertain. Trimming left V 0 bases short and J 2 bases short, with 8 bases between. This CDR3 spans 13 amino acids. From germline, CDR1 is GTSNPN and CDR2 SVGIG (reference sequence). The chain's CDR3 is CAWSVSLAYEQYF. The DNA of the CDR3 is TGTGCCTGGAGTGTAAGTCTAGCCTACGAGCAGTACTTC. Full variable domain (outside the CDR3, taken from reference TRBV30 and TRBJ2-7): SQTIHQWPATLVQPVGSPLSLECTVEGTSNPNLYWYRQAAGRGLQLLFYSVGIGQISSEVPQNLSASRPQDRQFILSSKKLLLSDSGFYLCAWSVSLAYEQYFGPGTRLTVT.

The J gene is TRBJ2-3, the V gene TRBV7-2; 7 nucleotides agree with TRBD1. CDR1 SGHTA and CDR2 FQGNSA come from the germline V gene. This CDR3 is 16 amino acids long. V dropped 2 bases and J dropped 3; count of bases not matched to a gene: 8. CDR3 DNA: TGTGCCAGCAGCTTACGTAGGGGGCTAGGGACAGATACGCAGTATTTT. Protein sequence: CASSLRRGLGTDTQYF. Full variable domain (missing parts from reference TRBV7-2 and TRBJ2-3): GAGVSQSPSNKVTEKGKDVELRCDPISGHTALYWYRQSLGQGLEFLIYFQGNSAPDKSGLPSDRFSAERTGGSVSTLTIQRTQQEDSAVYLCASSLRRGLGTDTQYFGPGTRLTVL.

There are a few counts of this clone. The chain couples TRBV5-5 to TRBJ2-7; 8 nucleotides align to TRBD1. This CDR3 comprises 15 residues. Germline CDR1 reads SGHKS; CDR2 reads YYEKEE (reference sequence). Germline trimming cut 0 bases from V and 4 bases from J; bases unmatched to any gene: 6. The CDR3 region is CASSLGQGAFYEQYF. CDR3 nucleotide sequence: TGTGCCAGCAGCTTGGGGCAGGGGGCTTTTTACGAGCAGTACTTC.

The J gene is TRBJ2-5, the V gene TRBV11-3, with D perhaps TRBD2 (5 bases). The germline V gene encodes CDR1 SGHNT and CDR2 YENEEA. This CDR3 comprises 16 residues. Trimming shortened V by 3 bases and J by 3 bases, and 17 bases separated the two germline ends. CDR3 protein: CASSFSVGSLEETQYF. As DNA, the CDR3 is TGTGCCAGCAGCTTTAGTGTCGGGTCACTAGAAGAGACCCAGTACTTC.

V gene TRBV19 combines with J gene TRBJ2-5; the D gene is possibly TRBD2 (5 bases). CDR3 length: 15 residues. Trimming removed 3 bases from V and 4 bases from J, with 15 bases in between. CDR1 and CDR2 (germline): LNHDA, SQIVND (reference sequence). The CDR3 DNA reads as TGTGCCAGTAGTATGGCCAGCACAGCGGCAGAGACCCAGTACTTC. Encoded protein: CASSMASTAAETQYF.

The CDR3 sequence is CASSQGGGRQYNEKLFF. The CDR3 DNA sequence: TGCGCCAGCAGCCAAGGGGGGGGGAGGCAGTATAATGAAAAACTGTTTTTT. The chain is built from TRBV4-1 and TRBJ1-4, with a possible D match to TRBD1 (5 bases). In germline, CDR1 is MGHRA, CDR2 YSYEKL. The germline V and J ends were trimmed by 1 base and 4 bases, with 16 bases remaining between them. This CDR3 region has 17 residues.

This chain joins TRBV6-5 and TRBJ1-1, with 9 bases matching TRBD1. With 2 bases clipped from V and 4 bases from J, the junction kept 5 bases outside the gene matches. CDR1 and CDR2 (germline): MNHEY, SVGAGI. CDR3 length equals 15 residues. This CDR3 is CASSYGDRVSTEAFF. CDR3 bases: TGTGCCAGCAGTTACGGGGACAGGGTCTCCACTGAAGCTTTCTTT.

This clone was seen a handful of times. The rearrangement uses TRBV12-3 or TRBV12-4 and TRBJ2-5, with D perhaps matching TRBD2 (6 bases). This CDR3 spans 13 amino acids. Trimming removed 6 bases at V and 4 bases at J, with 12 bases between. CDR3 bases: TGTGCCAGCAGGACCCGGAGGGGAGAGACCCAGTACTTC. Its translation: CASRTRRGETQYF.

This clone occurred once. The chain carries TRBV5-1 and TRBJ2-5; the D gene is possibly TRBD2 (6 bases). V dropped 4 bases and J dropped 3 bases, with 13 bases sitting between them. This CDR3 is 14 amino acids long. The V gene's germline CDR1 is SGHRS and CDR2 YFSETQ. The CDR3 loop is CASSVGTAKETQYF. The CDR3 DNA follows: TGCGCCAGCAGCGTCGGGACTGCCAAAGAGACCCAGTACTTC.

This clone was counted between two and nine times. The chain carries TRBV6-5 and TRBJ2-5; 8 nucleotides line up with TRBD1. There are 12 residues in the CDR3. The J segment lost 7 bases and the V segment lost 11 bases, leaving 9 bases of the junction unmatched. Germline loops: CDR1 MNHEY, CDR2 SVGAGI. The CDR3 protein is CAARQGWGTQYF. In nucleotides, the CDR3 is TGTGCCGCCCGACAGGGGTGGGGGACCCAGTACTTC.

V gene TRBV7-3 combines with J gene TRBJ2-1; 8 nucleotides match TRBD2. The CDR3 contains 13 residues. With 6 bases clipped from V and 6 bases from J, the junction kept 4 bases outside the gene matches. The germline V gene encodes CDR1 SGHTA and CDR2 FQGTGA. The CDR3 coding sequence is TGTGCCAGCAGTACGGGGGGGCTCAATGAGCAGTTCTTC. It specifies CASSTGGLNEQFF.

The chain links TRBV7-9 to TRBJ1-1; TRBD1 agrees at 7 bases. The CDR3 contains 12 residues. Unmatched junction bases numbered 2, after V lost 0 bases and J lost 10 bases. Per germline, CDR1 SEHNR and CDR2 FQNEAQ (reference sequence). The CDR3 protein is CASSLAQGVAFF. CDR3 nucleotides: TGTGCCAGCAGCTTAGCGCAGGGGGTAGCTTTCTTT.

The rearrangement joins TRBV19 to TRBJ2-1; 11 bases are a match to TRBD2. Germline-derived CDR1 and CDR2 are LNHDA and SQIVND (reference sequence). V was clipped by 8 bases and J by 0 bases; unmatched bases: 3. The CDR3 totals 15 residues. CDR3 residues: CASGTSGVSYNEQFF. The CDR3 DNA reads TGTGCCAGTGGGACTAGCGGAGTCTCCTACAATGAGCAGTTCTTC.

This clone was detected only a few times. One end of the junction is discordant with germline, which a read error may explain. The CDR3 is CASSVEGGANYGYTF. The CDR3 DNA reads as TGTGCCAGCAGCGTAGAAGGAGGAGCTAACTATGGCTACACCTTC. This chain connects TRBV11-2 to TRBJ1-2; D unclear. The CDR3 spans 15 residues. Germline assignment: CDR1 SGHAT and CDR2 FQNNGV.